This record covers a single T cell receptor beta chain. Losses at the gene ends were 7 bases for V and 2 bases for J; bases not matched to a gene: 5. Germline CDR1 MNHEY, CDR2 SVGEGT. CDR3 size: 13 residues. This entry comes from a study of T-cell memory formation after mild COVID-19. Study background: In these data, TCR clusters were largely donor specific.

TCR alpha and TCR beta cDNA libraries with sample barcodes and UMIs came from 5'RACE using constant-segment primers. TCRdb re-called the 5' RACE reads through MiXCR, storing one row per CDR3 protein. In the table there are about 410,000 distinct CDR3 sequences, about a quarter of which are singletons. The V call is TRBV6-2 or TRBV6-3, the J call TRBJ2-7, with 7 bases lining up with TRBD1. What was sequenced was PBMCs or a T cell subset sorted from them (not recorded which). The TCR sequence derives from an adult woman who had mild COVID-19 (a few samples of this study predate the infection). Cell type and time point are not known. Here the CDR3 reads CASTGTAAYEQYF. In DNA form, the CDR3 reads TGTGCCAGCACCGGGACAGCAGCCTACGAGCAGTACTTC.